The 6 T cell receptor beta chains below come from one sample, sequenced in a study of blood T cell repertoires in COVID-19. Assay used: immunoSEQ multiplex PCR; TCRdb lists only in-frame clones, some missing. Found here are 250,000 to 350,000 clones, about 83% of them singletons; the top ten hold around 1.6%. Specimen: peripheral blood. Every receptor here comes from a woman aged 50 to 65 with acute or convalescent COVID-19.

This sequence joins TRBV3-1 (or the pseudogene TRBV3-2) and TRBJ2-3, with 10 nucleotides matching TRBD2. Per germline, CDR1 LGHDT and CDR2 YNNKEL (reference sequence). The trim removed 0 bases at V and 2 bases at J, leaving 14 bases unmatched. The CDR3 sequence is 20 residues long. CDR3 residues: CASSQEGVRVGLAATDTQYF. DNA of the CDR3: TGTGCCAGCAGCCAAGAAGGTGTCAGGGTCGGACTAGCGGCCACAGATACGCAGTATTTT.

The chain joins TRBV2 to TRBJ2-6; TRBD2 is a possible D gene (6 bases). From germline, CDR1 is SNHLY and CDR2 FYNNEI. This CDR3 region has 18 residues. V was trimmed by 4 bases and J by 2 bases, leaving 18 bases between them. The CDR3 bases are TGTGCCAGCAGTGTGGGACGGGGGTTGGGGCCTGGGGCCAACGTCCTGACTTTC. Protein: CASSVGRGLGPGANVLTF.

The chain employs TRBV7-2 and TRBJ1-6; 9 bases agree with TRBD1. Germline values: CDR1 SGHTA, CDR2 FQGNSA. J gave up 9 bases and V 3 bases, and 9 bases lay outside the gene matches. This CDR3 is 16 amino acids long. CDR3 coding DNA: TGTGCCAGCAGCTTCAGAATCCGACAGGGGGGTTCACCCCTCCACTTT. The encoded protein is CASSFRIRQGGSPLHF.

The V and J genes are TRBV4-1 and TRBJ2-2; TRBD2 matches at 9 bases. Germline loops: CDR1 MGHRA, CDR2 YSYEKL. The CDR3 extends over 18 amino acids. The V segment lost 0 bases and the J segment 7 bases; nucleotides outside the gene matches: 12. The CDR3 DNA reads TGCGCCAGCAGCCAAGATTTTCGGGCGGGAGGGCCAAACGGGGAGCTGTTTTTT. Its protein is CASSQDFRAGGPNGELFF.

This clone was detected a few times. This sequence joins TRBV28 and TRBJ1-4, with D unresolved. Between the trimmed V and J ends, which lost 6 bases and 8 bases, there was a span of 10 bases. From germline, CDR1 is MDHEN and CDR2 SYDVKM. The CDR3 has 12 amino acids. The CDR3: CASSLRNEKLFF. The CDR3 region has the DNA TGTGCCAGCAGCCTAAGAAACGAAAAACTGTTTTTT.

The V gene is TRBV18, the J gene TRBJ2-3; 9 positions agree with TRBD1. This CDR3 is 15 amino acids long. The junction had 6 bases not matched to a gene; V was cut back by 1 base and J by 7 bases. CDR1 and CDR2 (germline): KGHSH, LQKENI. For the CDR3, the DNA is TGTGCCAGCTCACCACAGGGACAGGGTCCCAATACGCAGTATTTT. This sequence encodes CASSPQGQGPNTQYF.